Detailed here is one TCR beta chain. The sample comes from a study of T cell changes during pregnancy in multiple sclerosis. Clones were sequenced by immunoSEQ multiplex PCR, and TCRdb holds only the in-frame ones, with some missing. The table includes around 57,000 clones, less than 95% detected once. V was clipped by 4 bases and J by 6 bases; unmatched bases: 8. From germline, CDR1 is GTSNPN and CDR2 SVGIG (reference sequence). The CDR3 consists of 13 residues. This clonotype was sampled from a female donor in good health, enrolled as a control in a pregnancy study. V is TRBV30 and J is TRBJ1-1; the match to TRBD1 covers 7 bases. The specimen was peripheral blood, collected in the third trimester of pregnancy. CDR3 sequence (DNA): TGTGCCTGGAACGCACAGGGGTCCGCTGAAGCTTTCTTT. Its protein is CAWNAQGSAEAFF.